These T cell receptor beta chains were read from a single sample in a study of blood T cells in healthy people across ages. MiXCR, applied by TCRdb to the 5' RACE reads, yields one record per CDR3 protein. The table includes some 860,000 distinct CDR3 sequences, about 61% detected once. The sequencing sample was made of blood. The receptors derive from a man aged 35 to 55 in good health. Each CDR3 is given with its conserved first and last residue. Fields, in order: J gene, V gene, D gene, clone size, CDR3 DNA, CDR3 protein. D genes are given only for firm matches. Only part of the rows carry a size: once, few, many, or a class if the clone is expanded.

TRBJ2-1,TRBV5-1,TRBD2,.,TGCGCCAGCAGCTCCGTGACTAGCGGGAGGGTCTACAATGAGCAGTTCTTC,CASSSVTSGRVYNEQFF
TRBJ2-3,TRBV28,TRBD2,.,TGTGCCAGCCTCCCGCGGGGGGGGACTACCCAGGGTACGCAGTATTTT,CASLPRGGTTQGTQYF
TRBJ2-5,TRBV7-7,.,.,TGTGCCAGCAGCTTAGCGCTAGGGGTCGGTGGAGAGACCCAGTACTTC,CASSLALGVGGETQYF
TRBJ2-3,TRBV4-3,TRBD2,few,TGCGCCAGCAGCCCCGAAACCATAGCGGGTACTAGCACAGATACGCAGTATTTT,CASSPETIAGTSTDTQYF
TRBJ2-1,TRBV20-1,.,.,TGCAGTGCTCCTAGACGGGTTACCTACAATGAGCAGTTCTTC,CSAPRRVTYNEQFF
TRBJ2-7,TRBV7-2,TRBD1,.,TGTGCCAGCAGCACGGGACAGTCCTCCTACGAGCAGTACTTC,CASSTGQSSYEQYF
TRBJ1-2,TRBV6-1,TRBD1,.,TGTGCCAGCAGGCGGGACAGGGTAGACTATGGCTACACCTTC,CASRRDRVDYGYTF
TRBJ2-5,TRBV6-2/TRBV6-3,.,.,TGTGCCAGCAGTCGGCTAGCGTCCCGTATGCGGGAGACCCAGTACTTC,CASSRLASRMRETQYF
TRBJ2-3,TRBV21-1,.,.,TGTGCCAGCAGCAGTGGAGGACTAGCGGCGGATACGCAGTATTTT,CASSSGGLAADTQYF
TRBJ2-7,TRBV25-1,TRBD1,.,TGTGCCAGCAGTGCTTTTACGCTACAGGGGGGTCTTTCCGAGCAGTACTTC,CASSAFTLQGGLSEQYF
TRBJ2-7,TRBV11-3,TRBD1,.,TGTGCCAGCAGCGGGGACAGTGGCTACGAGCAGTACTTC,CASSGDSGYEQYF
TRBJ2-3,TRBV28,.,few,TGTGCCAGCAGTGGTACTCAGCTGGATACGCAGTATTTT,CASSGTQLDTQYF
TRBJ2-4,TRBV4-2,.,.,TGTGCCAGCAGCCTCTCTTTGGACATCTGCGGAAAGGAGTACTTC,CASSLSLDICGKEYF
TRBJ2-3,TRBV5-1,.,few,TGCGCCAGCAGCTCGGGATTGGCGGAATTCACAGATACGCAGTATTTT,CASSSGLAEFTDTQYF
TRBJ2-5,TRBV7-2,TRBD2,.,TGTGCCAGCAGCCTAGGGCGGGAGAGGGGTGAGACCCAGTACTTC,CASSLGRERGETQYF
TRBJ2-7,TRBV20-1,TRBD2,few,TGCAGTGCTAGAGATCCTAGCGGGAGGGCCTACGAGCAGTACTTC,CSARDPSGRAYEQYF
TRBJ2-1,TRBV7-3,.,few,TGTGCCAGCAGCTTAATGGGAGATAGTGAGCAGTTCTTC,CASSLMGDSEQFF
TRBJ1-6,TRBV7-2,.,few,TGTGCCAGCAGCTTAGGGGCGGGCTCAAATTCACCCCTCCACTTT,CASSLGAGSNSPLHF
TRBJ1-2,TRBV6-2/TRBV6-3,TRBD1,.,TGTGCCAGCAGTTACTCGATCCGGCAGGGGGACGGCTACACCTTC,CASSYSIRQGDGYTF
TRBJ2-6,TRBV29-1,.,many,TGCAGCGTTGAAGCCCGGTCCTCTGGGGCCAACGTCCTGACTTTC,CSVEARSSGANVLTF
TRBJ2-5,TRBV20-1,.,.,TGCAGTGCCCCCATCCCTGGGGGTCAAGAGACCCAGTACTTC,CSAPIPGGQETQYF
TRBJ2-1,TRBV28,TRBD2,few,TGTGCCAGCAGTTTTCAGGGCGGGGGGGCCGGTGAGCAGTTCTTC,CASSFQGGGAGEQFF
TRBJ1-5,TRBV12-3/TRBV12-4,.,.,TGTGCCAGCAGTAATCCCGGGGATAATCAGCCCCAGCATTTT,CASSNPGDNQPQHF
TRBJ2-7,TRBV21-1,.,.,TGTGCCAGCAGCAAAGAAGGGACAGGGTGCTCCTACGAGCAGTACTTC,CASSKEGTGCSYEQYF
TRBJ2-1,TRBV11-3,.,.,TGTGCCAGCAGCATGAGGACCTCCTACAATGAGCAGTTCTTC,CASSMRTSYNEQFF
TRBJ2-4,TRBV13,TRBD1,few,TGTGCCAGCAGCTTAGGGGGACAGGGGGAAGACATTCAGTACTTC,CASSLGGQGEDIQYF
TRBJ2-1,TRBV6-5,.,once,TGTGCCACCTGCCACCCCGGGACGTGGGAGCAGTTCTTC,CATCHPGTWEQFF
TRBJ2-7,TRBV5-1,.,.,TGCGCCAGCACCTCCAACCGGGGCCCGAACGAGCAGTACTTC,CASTSNRGPNEQYF
TRBJ2-1,TRBV6-5,TRBD2,.,TGTGCCAGCAGCCCTACGGGGGGGGGCTTTGAGCAGTTCTTC,CASSPTGGGFEQFF
TRBJ2-7,TRBV20-1,TRBD2,.,TGCAGTGCAACCCTTCCTCAGCGGGGCTCCTACGAGCAGTACTTC,CSATLPQRGSYEQYF
TRBJ2-3,TRBV5-1,TRBD2,.,TGCGCCAGCAGCTCGGCGGGAGGGGCAGATACGCAGTATTTT,CASSSAGGADTQYF
TRBJ1-2,TRBV3-1,TRBD1,.,TGTGCCAGCAGCCAGACCGGGACAGGGACCTATGGCTACACCTTC,CASSQTGTGTYGYTF
TRBJ1-2,TRBV7-9,TRBD1,.,TGTGCCAGCAGCTCGGGACAGGTTCATGGCTACACCTTC,CASSSGQVHGYTF
TRBJ2-5,TRBV28,.,.,TGTGCCAGCAGTCCTCGGATAGGGGTCGGGAAGACCCAGTACTTC,CASSPRIGVGKTQYF
TRBJ2-5,TRBV11-2,TRBD2,few,TGTGCCAGCAGCTCAACCAGCGGGAGGTTGGGAGAGACCCAGTACTTC,CASSSTSGRLGETQYF
TRBJ2-3,TRBV11-1,.,.,TGTGCCAGCAGCTTGGGGGTCGAGGCGGATACGCAGTATTTT,CASSLGVEADTQYF
TRBJ2-7,TRBV28,.,.,TGTGCCAGCCTAGTGGCAGGGCCGCTTGGCTACGAGCAGTACTTC,CASLVAGPLGYEQYF
TRBJ1-2,TRBV25-1,TRBD1,.,TGTGCCAGCAGTATGCAGGGGGCCCAGGGCTACACCTTC,CASSMQGAQGYTF
TRBJ2-6,TRBV7-3,.,.,TGTGCCAGCAGCTCCCCGGCAGGGGCTGGGGCCAACGTCCTGACTTTC,CASSSPAGAGANVLTF
TRBJ2-3,TRBV7-2,.,.,TGTGCCAGCAGCCAGCGCCCGCTAGGGCATACGCAGTATTTT,CASSQRPLGHTQYF
TRBJ2-3,TRBV11-1,.,.,TGTGCCAGCAGCGATATATGGGGGAGTTCTATAGATACGCAGTATTTT,CASSDIWGSSIDTQYF
TRBJ2-1,TRBV6-4,TRBD1,few,TGTGCCAGCAGCCTCGGGACAGGGGGTGCTGAGCAGTTCTTC,CASSLGTGGAEQFF
TRBJ2-6,TRBV7-3,.,few,TGTGCCAGCAGCTCTTTAGGCAGATCCTCTGGGGCCAACGTCCTGACTTTC,CASSSLGRSSGANVLTF
TRBJ1-5,TRBV20-1,.,.,TGCAGTGCTTTAGGGACCCTAAATCAGCCCCAGCATTTT,CSALGTLNQPQHF
TRBJ2-7,TRBV20-1,TRBD1,once,TGCAGTGCTAGAGGTCCACAGGGGTACGAGCAGTACTTC,CSARGPQGYEQYF
TRBJ2-3,TRBV10-3,.,many,TGTGCCATCTCCCTAGGGGGGGACACAGATACGCAGTATTTT,CAISLGGDTDTQYF
TRBJ2-5,TRBV5-1,.,many,TGCGCCAGCAGCTCCCAACCCCAAGAGACCCAGTACTTC,CASSSQPQETQYF
TRBJ2-5,TRBV6-6,.,.,TGTGCCAGCAACACAAGGATAGACTCGCAGGAGACCCAGTACTTC,CASNTRIDSQETQYF
TRBJ2-7,TRBV29-1,TRBD1,.,TGCAGCGTTGTAAAGCGGACAGGGGTCGATGAGCAGTACTTC,CSVVKRTGVDEQYF
TRBJ2-5,TRBV24-1,TRBD1,few,TGTGCCACCAGTGACCTGGGACAGCCAACAGAGACCCAGTACTTC,CATSDLGQPTETQYF
TRBJ2-5,TRBV28,TRBD2,.,TGTGCCAGCAGCAAGACTAGCCAGCTAGGGTACTTC,CASSKTSQLGYF
TRBJ2-3,TRBV10-3,.,few,TGTGCCAATGGCGGGGGCGTCACAGATACGCAGTATTTT,CANGGGVTDTQYF
TRBJ2-2,TRBV3-1,.,.,TGTGCCAGCGGCCCCACACGAAACACCGGGGAGCTGTTTTTT,CASGPTRNTGELFF
TRBJ2-7,TRBV20-1,.,.,TGCAGTGCTCCCCATCTAGGAGGTCACGAGCAGTACTTC,CSAPHLGGHEQYF
TRBJ2-5,TRBV3-1,.,.,TGTGCCAGCAGCCATGGGGCGGTGGAGACCCAGTACTTC,CASSHGAVETQYF